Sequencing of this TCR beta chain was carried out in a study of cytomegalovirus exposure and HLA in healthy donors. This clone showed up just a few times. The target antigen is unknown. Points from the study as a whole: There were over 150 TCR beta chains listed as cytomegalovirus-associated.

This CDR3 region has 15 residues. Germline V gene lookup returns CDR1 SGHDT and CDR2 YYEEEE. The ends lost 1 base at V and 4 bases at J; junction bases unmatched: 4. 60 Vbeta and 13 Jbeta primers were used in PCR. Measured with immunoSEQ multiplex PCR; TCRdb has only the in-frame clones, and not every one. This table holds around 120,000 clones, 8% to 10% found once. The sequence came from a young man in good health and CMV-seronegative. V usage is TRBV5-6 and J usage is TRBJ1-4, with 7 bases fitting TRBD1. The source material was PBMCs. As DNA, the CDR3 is TGTGCCAGCAGCTTGTACAGGGGACGTAATGAAAAACTGTTTTTT. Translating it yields CASSLYRGRNEKLFF.